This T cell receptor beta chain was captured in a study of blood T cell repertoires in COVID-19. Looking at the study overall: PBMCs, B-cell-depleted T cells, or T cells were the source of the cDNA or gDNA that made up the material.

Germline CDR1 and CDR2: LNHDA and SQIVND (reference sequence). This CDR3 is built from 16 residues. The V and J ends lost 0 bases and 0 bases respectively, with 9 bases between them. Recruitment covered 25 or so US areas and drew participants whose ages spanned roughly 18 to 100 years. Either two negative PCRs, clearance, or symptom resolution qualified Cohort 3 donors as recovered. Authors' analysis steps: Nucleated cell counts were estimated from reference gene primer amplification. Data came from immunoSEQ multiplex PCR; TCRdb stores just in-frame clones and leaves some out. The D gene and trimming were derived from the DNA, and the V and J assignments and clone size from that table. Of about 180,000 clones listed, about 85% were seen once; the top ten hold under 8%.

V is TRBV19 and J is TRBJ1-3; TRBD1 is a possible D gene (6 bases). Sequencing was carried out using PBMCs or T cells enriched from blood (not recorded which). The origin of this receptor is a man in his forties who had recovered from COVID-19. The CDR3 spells CASSIDAGASGNTIYF. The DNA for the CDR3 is TGTGCCAGTAGTATAGATGCAGGGGCCTCTGGAAACACCATATATTTT. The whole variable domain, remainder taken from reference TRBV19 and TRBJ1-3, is DGGITQSPKYLFRKEGQNVTLSCEQNLNHDAMYWYRQDPGQGLRLIYYSQIVNDFQKGDIAEGYSVSREKKESFPLTVTSAQKNPTAFYLCASSIDAGASGNTIYFGEGSWLTVV.